These 21 T cell receptor beta chains share one sample of origin, sequenced in a study of OX40 agonist ivuxolimab in advanced cancers. The data were produced by immunoSEQ multiplex PCR, yet TCRdb's version contains in-frame clones alone and is incomplete. The repertoire has 80,000 or so clones, roughly nine tenths of them found once; the top ten carry over 0.15%. This sample comprised CD4+ or CD8+ T cells sorted from blood, obtained in a trial of the OX40 agonist ivuxolimab. These receptors originate from an adult with an advanced solid tumor such as melanoma, head and neck, liver or kidney cancer.

This chain joins TRBV5-8 and TRBJ2-7; 8 bases are a match to TRBD2. The germline CDR1 and CDR2 sequences are SGHTS and YDEGEE. The V gene end was trimmed by 4 bases and the J gene end by 2 bases; junction bases not matched to a gene: 2. CDR3 length: 13 residues. DNA of the CDR3: TGTGCCAGCAGCGGACTAGCCACCTACGAGCAGTACTTC. Protein sequence: CASSGLATYEQYF.

In its sample, this clone was seen a few times. This rearrangement joins TRBV11-1 to TRBJ2-1, with D tentatively TRBD2 (5 bases). This CDR3 contains 14 residues. Germline V gives CDR1 SGHAT, CDR2 FQDESV (reference sequence). V lost 1 base, J lost 1 base, and 5 bases lay in between. The CDR3 loop reads CASSLGESYNEQFF. CDR3 nucleotides: TGTGCCAGCAGCTTAGGGGAGTCCTACAATGAGCAGTTCTTC.

The rearrangement joins TRBV5-4 to TRBJ2-7, with D hard to call. Germline values: CDR1 SGHNT, CDR2 YYREEE (reference sequence). This CDR3 spans 14 amino acids. V was clipped by 4 bases and J by 2 bases, with 13 bases between them. The CDR3 sequence is CASSESALTYEQYF. CDR3 nucleotides: TGTGCCAGCAGCGAATCGGCCTTAACCTACGAGCAGTACTTC.

This chain uses TRBV2 with TRBJ2-5; tentative D call: TRBD1 (5 bases). With 3 bases removed from V and 1 base from J, the gap between germline ends came to 9 bases. CDR1 and CDR2 (germline): SNHLY, FYNNEI. The CDR3 consists of 14 residues. CDR3 sequence: CASSDRQGQETQYF. The CDR3 nucleotides read TGTGCCAGCAGTGACAGGCAGGGCCAAGAGACCCAGTACTTC.

The chain is built from TRBV28 and TRBJ2-7; D is unclear. Germline V gene lookup returns CDR1 MDHEN and CDR2 SYDVKM. This CDR3 contains 12 residues. V lost 2 bases, J lost 3 bases, and 5 bases lay in between. The CDR3 DNA reads as TGTGCCAGCAGTTTAGGGTTCTACGAGCAGTACTTC. Translating it yields CASSLGFYEQYF.

The chain employs TRBV6-4 and TRBJ1-6; TRBD1 might be the D (5 bases). Germline-derived CDR1 and CDR2 are MRHNA and SNTAGT. The ends were cut back, 5 bases at V and 8 bases at J, with 13 bases in the middle. The CDR3 totals 14 residues. The CDR3 here is CASSLTVHDSPLHF. CDR3 nucleotides: TGTGCCAGCAGTCTGACAGTTCACGATTCACCCCTCCACTTT.

The rearrangement joins TRBV5-1 to TRBJ2-3; 7 bases agree with TRBD2. The trim removed 3 bases at V and 3 bases at J, leaving 1 base unmatched. In germline, CDR1 is SGHRS, CDR2 YFSETQ. This CDR3 contains 13 residues. CDR3 amino acids: CASSSAGTDTQYF. The CDR3 DNA reads as TGCGCCAGCAGCTCAGCGGGGACAGATACGCAGTATTTT.

The chain couples TRBV7-2 to TRBJ1-2; no clear D gene. Trimming removed 1 base from V and 8 bases from J, with 14 bases in between. CDR3 size: 14 residues. From germline, CDR1 is SGHTA and CDR2 FQGNSA. The CDR3 coding sequence is TGTGCCAGCAGCTTAGACCACCGATCTATGGGCTACACCTTC. Translation gives CASSLDHRSMGYTF.

The CDR3 here is CASSQSVRSSNEKLFF. The CDR3 region has the DNA TGTGCCAGCAGCCAATCGGTACGGAGCTCTAATGAAAAACTGTTTTTT. The chain uses TRBV16 and TRBJ1-4; D is unclear. The germline CDR1 and CDR2 sequences are KGHSY and FQNENV. This CDR3 comprises 16 residues. V was pared by 0 bases and J by 3 bases, with 11 bases between.

The chain recombines TRBV14 with TRBJ2-1; 8 nucleotides align to TRBD1. Per germline, CDR1 SGHDN and CDR2 FVKESK. The CDR3 runs 15 residues. Losses at the gene ends were 1 base for V and 7 bases for J; bases not matched to a gene: 6. The CDR3 DNA is TGTGCCAGCAGCCAAGGTCAGGGGGCTCGGAATGAGCAGTTCTTC. It codes for CASSQGQGARNEQFF.

This chain uses TRBV28 with TRBJ1-2; the D gene is possibly TRBD1 (6 bases). V lost 2 bases to trimming and J lost 3 bases, with 10 bases between them. CDR1 and CDR2 from the germline V gene are MDHEN and SYDVKM. This CDR3 contains 14 residues. Here the CDR3 reads CASSLKGQYYGYTF. CDR3 in DNA: TGTGCCAGCAGTTTAAAAGGACAGTACTATGGCTACACCTTC.

The chain employs TRBV6-6 and TRBJ2-1, with D perhaps being TRBD1 or TRBD2 (5 bases each). The CDR3 has 11 amino acids. V lost 7 bases to trimming and J lost 6 bases, with 7 bases between them. Per the germline V gene, CDR1 is MNHNY and CDR2 is SVGAGI (reference sequence). CDR3 in DNA: TGTGCCAGCACTGGGGGCAATGAGCAGTTCTTC. Protein: CASTGGNEQFF.

The chain has TRBV6-5 and TRBJ1-2; D uncertain. This CDR3 is 12 amino acids long. Trimming pared 5 bases from V and 7 bases from J, leaving 11 bases between. Per the germline V gene, CDR1 is MNHEY and CDR2 is SVGAGI. The chain's CDR3 is CASSRSMGGYTF. In DNA form, the CDR3 reads TGTGCCAGCAGTAGGTCTATGGGTGGCTACACCTTC.

This chain joins TRBV14 and TRBJ2-7; D might be TRBD1 (5 bases). The CDR3 length is 17 residues. V lost 0 bases to trimming and J lost 7 bases, with 22 bases between them. Per the germline V gene, CDR1 is SGHDN and CDR2 is FVKESK. This CDR3 is CASSQDPLTHRKGEQYF. DNA for the CDR3: TGTGCCAGCAGCCAAGACCCACTGACGCACAGGAAGGGGGAGCAGTACTTC.

This clone was observed a single time. The CDR3 nucleotides are TGTGCCAGCAGTCCTAGCGGGCGTTACTACAATGAGCAGTTCTTC. Translating gives CASSPSGRYYNEQFF. This sequence joins TRBV28 and TRBJ2-1; TRBD2 matches at 8 bases. CDR3 length: 15 residues. J gave up 3 bases and V 5 bases, and 6 bases lay outside the gene matches. The germline gives CDR1 MDHEN, CDR2 SYDVKM.

This chain links TRBV19 with TRBJ2-7; 8 nucleotides agree with TRBD1. Germline V gives CDR1 LNHDA, CDR2 SQIVND (reference sequence). The length of the CDR3 is 14 residues. V was pared by 8 bases and J by 3 bases, with 9 bases of the junction left unmatched. The CDR3, as DNA: TGTGCCAGTGCAGACCGGGACAGGTACTACGAGCAGTACTTC. Protein sequence: CASADRDRYYEQYF.

This chain joins TRBV19 and TRBJ1-1, with a tentative D call TRBD1 (6 bases). Trimming cost V 4 bases and J 3 bases, with 15 bases left between them. The CDR3 totals 15 residues. Germline V gene sequence: CDR1 LNHDA, CDR2 SQIVND (reference sequence). The CDR3 DNA reads TGTGCCAGTAGTACGGACACAGGGAGGGACACTGAAGCTTTCTTT. Translated, it gives CASSTDTGRDTEAFF.

This clone was observed a single time. The V and J genes are TRBV7-3 and TRBJ2-2; the match to TRBD2 covers 7 bases. The ends lost 3 bases at V and 6 bases at J; junction bases unmatched: 7. The germline V gene has CDR1 SGHTA and CDR2 FQGTGA. The CDR3 is 15 residues long. In nucleotides, the CDR3 is TGTGCCAGCAGCTTTCGGGGGGAAGGGCCCGGGGAGCTGTTTTTT. It yields the protein CASSFRGEGPGELFF.

This chain connects TRBV28 to TRBJ2-7; 8 bases are shared with TRBD1. J was trimmed by 3 bases and V by 7 bases; bases with no gene match: 11. CDR1 is MDHEN, CDR2 SYDVKM, per germline. CDR3 size: 15 residues. In DNA, the CDR3 is TGTGCCAGCACCAACGGTGGACAGGGAAGCTACGAGCAGTACTTC. It yields the protein CASTNGGQGSYEQYF.

The V and J genes are TRBV4-2 and TRBJ2-7; D is undetermined. The CDR3 has 13 amino acids. Germline V gene data show CDR1 as LGHNA and CDR2 as YNFKEQ. V gave up 1 base and J gave up 9 bases, with 13 bases separating them. The CDR3 bases are TGTGCCAGCAGCCAAGTTGGTATAGGTCTGCAGTACTTC. Its protein product is CASSQVGIGLQYF.

The chain employs TRBV18 and TRBJ2-7, with D possibly matching TRBD2 (7 bases). Trimming shortened V by 3 bases and J by 2 bases, and 17 bases separated the two germline ends. Germline V gives CDR1 KGHSH, CDR2 LQKENI. The CDR3 contains 16 residues. CDR3 nucleotides: TGTGCCAGCTCACCCTTCGCGGGGGACACTCCCTACGAGCAGTACTTC. Amino acid sequence: CASSPFAGDTPYEQYF.